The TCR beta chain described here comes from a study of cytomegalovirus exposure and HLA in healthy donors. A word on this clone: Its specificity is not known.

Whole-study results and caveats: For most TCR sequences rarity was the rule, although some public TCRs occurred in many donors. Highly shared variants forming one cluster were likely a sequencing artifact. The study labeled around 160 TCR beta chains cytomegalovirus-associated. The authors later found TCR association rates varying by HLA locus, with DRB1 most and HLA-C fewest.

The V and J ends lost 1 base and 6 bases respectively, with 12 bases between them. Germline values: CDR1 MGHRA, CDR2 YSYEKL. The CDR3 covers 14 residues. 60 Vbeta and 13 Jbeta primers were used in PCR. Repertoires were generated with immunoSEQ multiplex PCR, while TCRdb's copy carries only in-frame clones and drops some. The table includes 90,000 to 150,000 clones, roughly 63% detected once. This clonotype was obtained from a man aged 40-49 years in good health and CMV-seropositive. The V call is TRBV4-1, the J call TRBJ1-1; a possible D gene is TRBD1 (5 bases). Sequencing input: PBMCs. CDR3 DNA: TGCGCCAGCAGCCAAGCGCAGGGATCGGCTGAAGCTTTCTTT. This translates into CASSQAQGSAEAFF.